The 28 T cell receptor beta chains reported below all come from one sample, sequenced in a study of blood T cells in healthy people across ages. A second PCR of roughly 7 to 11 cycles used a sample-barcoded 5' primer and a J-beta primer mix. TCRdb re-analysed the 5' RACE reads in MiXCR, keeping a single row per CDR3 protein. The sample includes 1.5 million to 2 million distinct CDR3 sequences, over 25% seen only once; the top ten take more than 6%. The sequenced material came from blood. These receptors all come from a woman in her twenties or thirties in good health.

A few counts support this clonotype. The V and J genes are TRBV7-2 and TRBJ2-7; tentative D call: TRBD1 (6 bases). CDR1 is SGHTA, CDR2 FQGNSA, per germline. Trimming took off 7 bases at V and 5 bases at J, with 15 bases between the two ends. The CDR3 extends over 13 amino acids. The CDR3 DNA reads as TGTGCCAGCAACTCCGGACAGTATAACGAGCAGTACTTC. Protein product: CASNSGQYNEQYF.

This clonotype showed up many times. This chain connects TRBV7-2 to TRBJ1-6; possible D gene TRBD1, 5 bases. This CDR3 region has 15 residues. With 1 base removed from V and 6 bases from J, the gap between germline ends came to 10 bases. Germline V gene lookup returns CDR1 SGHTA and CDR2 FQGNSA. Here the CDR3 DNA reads TGTGCCAGCAGCTTAGGTGGGACGGCTAATTCACCCCTCCACTTT. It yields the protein CASSLGGTANSPLHF.

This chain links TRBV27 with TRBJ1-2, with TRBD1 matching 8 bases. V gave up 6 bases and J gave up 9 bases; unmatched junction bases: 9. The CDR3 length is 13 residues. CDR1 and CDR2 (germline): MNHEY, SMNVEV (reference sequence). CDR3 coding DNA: TGTGCCAGCAGCCCCAGGACAGGGTTGAGCTACACCTTC. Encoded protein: CASSPRTGLSYTF.

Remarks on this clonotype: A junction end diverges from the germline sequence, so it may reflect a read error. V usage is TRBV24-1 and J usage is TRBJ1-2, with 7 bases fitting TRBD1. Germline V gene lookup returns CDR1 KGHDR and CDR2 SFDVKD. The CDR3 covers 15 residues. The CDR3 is CTTSDKMTGPNGYTF. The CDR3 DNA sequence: TGTACCACCAGTGACAAGATGACAGGGCCCAATGGCTACACCTTC.

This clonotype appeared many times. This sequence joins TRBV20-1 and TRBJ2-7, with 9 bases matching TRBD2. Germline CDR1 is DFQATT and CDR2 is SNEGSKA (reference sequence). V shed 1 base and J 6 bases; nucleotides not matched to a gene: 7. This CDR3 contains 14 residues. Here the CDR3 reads CSARGPRGGVEQYF. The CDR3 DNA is TGCAGTGCTAGAGGTCCGCGGGGGGGCGTCGAGCAGTACTTC.

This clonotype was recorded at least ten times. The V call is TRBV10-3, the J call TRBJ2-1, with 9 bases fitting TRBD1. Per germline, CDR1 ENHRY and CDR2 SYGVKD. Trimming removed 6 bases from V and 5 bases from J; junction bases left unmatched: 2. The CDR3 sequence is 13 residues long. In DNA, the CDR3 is TGTGCCATCAGCCGGGACAGGGACAATGAGCAGTTCTTC. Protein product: CAISRDRDNEQFF.

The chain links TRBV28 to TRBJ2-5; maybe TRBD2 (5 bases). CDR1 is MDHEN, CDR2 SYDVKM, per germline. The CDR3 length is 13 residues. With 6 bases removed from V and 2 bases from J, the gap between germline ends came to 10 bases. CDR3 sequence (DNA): TGTGCCAGCAGAAAGCCGGGACAAGAGACCCAGTACTTC. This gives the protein CASRKPGQETQYF.

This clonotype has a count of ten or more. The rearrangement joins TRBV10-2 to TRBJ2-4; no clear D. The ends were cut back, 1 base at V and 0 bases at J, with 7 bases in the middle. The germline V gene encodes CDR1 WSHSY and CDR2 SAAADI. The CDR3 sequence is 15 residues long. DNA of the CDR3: TGCGCCAGCAGTGAGTGGTCCCAAGCCAAAAACATTCAGTACTTC. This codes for CASSEWSQAKNIQYF.

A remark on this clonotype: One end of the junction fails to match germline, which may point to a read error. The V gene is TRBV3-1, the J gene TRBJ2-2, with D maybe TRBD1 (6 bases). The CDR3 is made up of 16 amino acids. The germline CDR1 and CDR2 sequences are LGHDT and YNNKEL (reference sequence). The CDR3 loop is CASSQGDTGPTGEPFF. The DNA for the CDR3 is TGTGCCAGCAGCCAAGGGGATACAGGGCCCACCGGGGAGCCGTTTTTT. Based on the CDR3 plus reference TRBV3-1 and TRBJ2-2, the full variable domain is DTAVSQTPKYLVTQMGNDKSIKCEQNLGHDTMYWYKQDSKKFLKIMFSYNNKELIINETVPNRFSPKSPDKAHLNLHINSLELGDSAVYFCASSQGDTGPTGEPFFGEGSRLTVL.

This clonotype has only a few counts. In nucleotides, the CDR3 is TGCAGCGTACCCAGGGTGGGTGAGCAGTTCTTC. This encodes CSVPRVGEQFF. This chain connects TRBV29-1 to TRBJ2-1; weak D call: TRBD1 (5 bases). The germline gives CDR1 SQVTM, CDR2 ANQGSEA. This CDR3 is 11 amino acids long. Between the trimmed V and J ends, which lost 6 bases and 9 bases, there was a span of 12 bases.

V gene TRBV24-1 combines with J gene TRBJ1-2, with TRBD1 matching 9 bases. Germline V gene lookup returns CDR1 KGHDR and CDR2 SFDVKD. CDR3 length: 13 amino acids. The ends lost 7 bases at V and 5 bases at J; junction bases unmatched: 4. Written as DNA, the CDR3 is TGTGCCACCAGCGCCGGGACAGGGTATGGCTACACCTTC. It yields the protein CATSAGTGYGYTF.

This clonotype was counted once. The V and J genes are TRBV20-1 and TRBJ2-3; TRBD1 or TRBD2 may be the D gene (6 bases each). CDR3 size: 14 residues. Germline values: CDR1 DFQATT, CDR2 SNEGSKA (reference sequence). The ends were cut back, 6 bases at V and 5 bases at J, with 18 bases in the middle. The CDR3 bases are TGCAGTGCAATAGACGGGGGCGGAGAAGATACGCAGTATTTT. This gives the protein CSAIDGGGEDTQYF.

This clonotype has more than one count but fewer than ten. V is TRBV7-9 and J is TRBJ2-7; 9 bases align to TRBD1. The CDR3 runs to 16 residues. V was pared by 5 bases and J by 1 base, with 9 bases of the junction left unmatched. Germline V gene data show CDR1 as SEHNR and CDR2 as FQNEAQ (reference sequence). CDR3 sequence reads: CASSQPRTGASYEQYF. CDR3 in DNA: TGTGCCAGCAGCCAACCTCGGACAGGGGCATCCTACGAGCAGTACTTC.

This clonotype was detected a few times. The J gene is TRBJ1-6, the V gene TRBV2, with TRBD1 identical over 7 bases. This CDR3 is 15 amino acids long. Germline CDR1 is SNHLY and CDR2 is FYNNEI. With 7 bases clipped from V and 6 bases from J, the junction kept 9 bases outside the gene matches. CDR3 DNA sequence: TGTGCCAGCAAGGCGGCAGGGGGTCCTAATTCACCCCTCCACTTT. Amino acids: CASKAAGGPNSPLHF.

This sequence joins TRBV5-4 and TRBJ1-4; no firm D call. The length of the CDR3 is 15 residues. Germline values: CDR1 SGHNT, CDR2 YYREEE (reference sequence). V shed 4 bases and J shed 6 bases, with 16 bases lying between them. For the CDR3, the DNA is TGTGCCAGCAGCCGAGAGGGAAGCTCACATGAAAAACTGTTTTTT. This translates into CASSREGSSHEKLFF.

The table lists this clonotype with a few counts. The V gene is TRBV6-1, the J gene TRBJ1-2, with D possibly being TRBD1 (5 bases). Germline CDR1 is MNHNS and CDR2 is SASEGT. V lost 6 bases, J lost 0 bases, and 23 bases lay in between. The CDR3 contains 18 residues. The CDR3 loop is CASRRTSGTSTPNYGYTF. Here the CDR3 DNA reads TGTGCCAGCAGGCGAACATCCGGGACGTCAACACCTAACTATGGCTACACCTTC.

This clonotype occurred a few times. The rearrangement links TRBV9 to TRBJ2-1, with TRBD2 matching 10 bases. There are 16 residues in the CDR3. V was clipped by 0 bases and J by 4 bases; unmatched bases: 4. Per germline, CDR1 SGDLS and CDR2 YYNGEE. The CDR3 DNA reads TGTGCCAGCAGCGTAGGCGCACTAGCGGGGTACAATGAGCAGTTCTTC. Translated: CASSVGALAGYNEQFF. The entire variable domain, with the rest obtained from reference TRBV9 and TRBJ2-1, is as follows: DSGVTQTPKHLITATGQRVTLRCSPRSGDLSVYWYQQSLDQGLQFLIQYYNGEERAKGNILERFSAQQFPDLHSELNLSSLELGDSALYFCASSVGALAGYNEQFFGPGTRLTVL.

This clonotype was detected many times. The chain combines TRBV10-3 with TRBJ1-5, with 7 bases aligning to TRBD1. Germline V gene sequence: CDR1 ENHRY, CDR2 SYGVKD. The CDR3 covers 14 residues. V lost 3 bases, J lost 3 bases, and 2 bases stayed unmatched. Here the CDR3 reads CAISEGGSNQPQHF. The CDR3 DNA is TGTGCCATCAGTGAAGGGGGCTCCAATCAGCCCCAGCATTTT.

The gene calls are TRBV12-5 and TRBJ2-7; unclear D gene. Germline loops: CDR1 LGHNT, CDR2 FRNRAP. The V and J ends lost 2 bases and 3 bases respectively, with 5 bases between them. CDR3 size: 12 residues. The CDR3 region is CASGLWIYEQYF. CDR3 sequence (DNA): TGTGCTAGTGGTTTGTGGATCTACGAGCAGTACTTC.

The CDR3 protein is CASSQTDRGFGEQYF. The CDR3 nucleotides are TGTGCCAGCAGCCAGACGGACAGGGGCTTTGGGGAGCAGTACTTC. The chain is built from TRBV7-9 and TRBJ2-7; TRBD1 matches 9 bases. The CDR3 runs 15 residues. V trimming: 5 bases; J trimming: 7 bases; junction bases outside the gene matches: 12. The germline CDR1 and CDR2 sequences are SEHNR and FQNEAQ (reference sequence).

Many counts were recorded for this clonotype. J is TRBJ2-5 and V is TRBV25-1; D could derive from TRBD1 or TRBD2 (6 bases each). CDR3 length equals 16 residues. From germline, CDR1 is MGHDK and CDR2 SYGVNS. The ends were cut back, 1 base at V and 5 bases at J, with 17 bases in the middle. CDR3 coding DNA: TGTGCCAGCAGTGAATGGCAAGGGGGGACGGAGGAGACCCAGTACTTC. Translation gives CASSEWQGGTEETQYF.

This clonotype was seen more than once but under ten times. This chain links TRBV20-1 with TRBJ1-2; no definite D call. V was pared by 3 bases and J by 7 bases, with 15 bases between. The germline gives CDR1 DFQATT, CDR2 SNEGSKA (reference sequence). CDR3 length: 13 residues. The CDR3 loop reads CSASHTSSSGYTF. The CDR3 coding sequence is TGCAGTGCTAGTCACACAAGTTCCTCTGGCTACACCTTC.

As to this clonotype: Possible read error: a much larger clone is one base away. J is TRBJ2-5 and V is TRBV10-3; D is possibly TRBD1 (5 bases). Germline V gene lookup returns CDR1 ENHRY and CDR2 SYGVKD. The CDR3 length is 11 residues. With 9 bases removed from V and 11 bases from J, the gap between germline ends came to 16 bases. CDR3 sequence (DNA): TGTGCCATAGCAGGGCGCAATGAGCAGTACTTC. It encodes CAIAGRNEQYF.

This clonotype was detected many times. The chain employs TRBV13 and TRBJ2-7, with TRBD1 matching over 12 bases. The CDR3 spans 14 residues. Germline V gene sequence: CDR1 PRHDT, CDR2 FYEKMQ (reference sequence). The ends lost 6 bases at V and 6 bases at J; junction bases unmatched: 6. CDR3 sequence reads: CASRSGQGASEQYF. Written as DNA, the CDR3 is TGTGCCAGCAGGTCGGGACAGGGGGCTTCCGAGCAGTACTTC. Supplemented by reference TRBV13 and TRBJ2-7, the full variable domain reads AAGVIQSPRHLIKEKRETATLKCYPIPRHDTVYWYQQGPGQDPQFLISFYEKMQSDKGSIPDRFSAQQFSDYHSELNMSSLELGDSALYFCASRSGQGASEQYFGPGTRLTVT.

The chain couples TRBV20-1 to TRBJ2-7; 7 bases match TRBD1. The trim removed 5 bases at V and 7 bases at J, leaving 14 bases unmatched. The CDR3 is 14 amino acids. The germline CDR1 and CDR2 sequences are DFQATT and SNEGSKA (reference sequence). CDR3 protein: CSAFEGANYNEQYF. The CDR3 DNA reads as TGCAGTGCTTTTGAGGGGGCGAACTACAATGAGCAGTACTTC.

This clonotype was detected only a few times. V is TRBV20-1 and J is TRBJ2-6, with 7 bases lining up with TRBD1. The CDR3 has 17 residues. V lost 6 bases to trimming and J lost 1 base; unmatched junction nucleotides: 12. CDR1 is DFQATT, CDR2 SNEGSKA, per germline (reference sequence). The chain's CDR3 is CSAPDPIRGSGANVLTF. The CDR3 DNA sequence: TGCAGTGCCCCCGACCCAATCAGGGGGTCTGGGGCCAACGTCCTGACTTTC.

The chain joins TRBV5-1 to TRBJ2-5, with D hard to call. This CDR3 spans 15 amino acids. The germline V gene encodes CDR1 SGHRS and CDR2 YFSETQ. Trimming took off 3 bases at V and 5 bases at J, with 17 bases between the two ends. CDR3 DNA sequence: TGCGCCAGCAGCTCGAACGCTCCCCTGGGGGAGACCCAGTACTTC. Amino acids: CASSSNAPLGETQYF.

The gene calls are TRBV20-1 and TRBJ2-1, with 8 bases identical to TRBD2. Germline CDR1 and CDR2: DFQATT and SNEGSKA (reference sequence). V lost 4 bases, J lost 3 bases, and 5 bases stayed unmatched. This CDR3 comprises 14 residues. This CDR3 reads CSATSGGGYNEQFF. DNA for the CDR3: TGCAGTGCTACAAGCGGGGGTGGCTACAATGAGCAGTTCTTC.